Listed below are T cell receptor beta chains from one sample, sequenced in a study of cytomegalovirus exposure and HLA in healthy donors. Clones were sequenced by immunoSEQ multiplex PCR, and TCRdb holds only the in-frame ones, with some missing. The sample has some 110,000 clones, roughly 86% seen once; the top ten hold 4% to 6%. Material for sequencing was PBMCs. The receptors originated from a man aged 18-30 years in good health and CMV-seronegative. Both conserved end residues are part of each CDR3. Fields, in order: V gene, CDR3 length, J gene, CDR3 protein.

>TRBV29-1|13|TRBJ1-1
CSVKQGGGTEAFF
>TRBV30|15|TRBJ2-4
CAWSGRGGDKNIQYF
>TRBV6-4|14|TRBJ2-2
CASSVGTNTGELFF
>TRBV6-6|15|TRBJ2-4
CASTEDTLAKNIQYF
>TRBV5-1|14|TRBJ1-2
CASSPNAQGRGYTF
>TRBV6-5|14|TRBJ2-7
CASSSGTGYYEQYF
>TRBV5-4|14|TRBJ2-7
CASSLGQASYEQYF
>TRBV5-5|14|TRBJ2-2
CASSLDSVTGELFF
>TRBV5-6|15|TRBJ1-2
CASSLVEQRDYGYTF
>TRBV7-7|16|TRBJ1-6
CASSLRDGVGDSPLHF
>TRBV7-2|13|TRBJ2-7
CASSLRATYEQYF
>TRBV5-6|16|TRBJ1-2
CASRKLQAQLNYGYTF
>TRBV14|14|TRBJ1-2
CASSPGPDRGGYTF
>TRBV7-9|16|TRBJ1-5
CASSLDSLMGNQPQHF
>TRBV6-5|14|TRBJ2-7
CASSYGGPLTEQYF
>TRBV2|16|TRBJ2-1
CASSSESGNSYNEQFF
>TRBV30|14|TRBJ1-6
CAWGGAGPNSPLHF
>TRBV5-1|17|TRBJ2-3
CASRELAGGMSTDTQYF
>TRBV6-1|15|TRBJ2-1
CASTPRGTSPNEQFF
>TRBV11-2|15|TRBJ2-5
CASSLYLANQETQYF
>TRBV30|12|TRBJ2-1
CAWSPAYNEQFF
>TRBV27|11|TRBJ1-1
CASISGSEAFF
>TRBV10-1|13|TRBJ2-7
CASSLGQHYEQYF
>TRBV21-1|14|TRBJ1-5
CASSKLIDNQPQHF
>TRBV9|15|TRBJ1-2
CASSVGTGFNYGYTF
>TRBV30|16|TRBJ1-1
CAWSVLSGGGGTEAFF
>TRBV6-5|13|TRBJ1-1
CASTKTANTEAFF
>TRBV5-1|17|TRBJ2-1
CASSLGLAGGQYNEQFF
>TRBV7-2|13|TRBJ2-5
CASSPGQQETQYF
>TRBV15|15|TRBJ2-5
CATSREQGGGETQYF
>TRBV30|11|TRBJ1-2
CAWSSLEGYTF
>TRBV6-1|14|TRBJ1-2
CASTVGRGLYGYTF
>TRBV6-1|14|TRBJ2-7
CASRSGTPSREQYF
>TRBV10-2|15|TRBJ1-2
CASSESGDRVYGYTF
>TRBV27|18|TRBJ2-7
CASSLSSPAGLTSYEQYF
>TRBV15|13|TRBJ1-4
CATRAGTNEKLFF
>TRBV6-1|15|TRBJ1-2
CASSVRGGSNYGYTF
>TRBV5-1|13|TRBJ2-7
CASSLRESYEQYF
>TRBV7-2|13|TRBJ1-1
CASSLRTDTEAFF
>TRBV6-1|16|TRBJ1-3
CASSELEMISGNTIYF
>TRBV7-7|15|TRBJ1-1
CASSPIGGANTEAFF
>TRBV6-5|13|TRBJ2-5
CASSIKGAQTQYF
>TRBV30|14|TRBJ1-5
CAWSEGAGDQPQHF
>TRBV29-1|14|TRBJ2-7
CSVRDRGRIREQYF
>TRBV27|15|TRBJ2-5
CASSSGQNFQETQYF
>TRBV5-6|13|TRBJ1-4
CASSSSVREKLFF
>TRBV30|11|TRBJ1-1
CAWGGRGEAFF
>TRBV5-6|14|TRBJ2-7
CASTVRGGGYEQYF
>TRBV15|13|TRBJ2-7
CATSRDGLNVLYF